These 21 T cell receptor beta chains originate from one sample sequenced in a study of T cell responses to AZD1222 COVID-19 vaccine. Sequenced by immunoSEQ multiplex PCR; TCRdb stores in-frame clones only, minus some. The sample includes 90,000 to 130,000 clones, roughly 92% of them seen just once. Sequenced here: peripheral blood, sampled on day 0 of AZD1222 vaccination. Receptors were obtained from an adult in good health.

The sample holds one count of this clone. The CDR3 loop reads CASSPGQGAAGNTIYF. CDR3 DNA sequence: TGTGCCAGCAGCCCGGGACAGGGGGCAGCTGGAAACACCATATATTTT. V and J are TRBV5-4 and TRBJ1-3; 12 bases are shared with TRBD1. The ends lost 4 bases at V and 2 bases at J; junction bases unmatched: 4. Germline CDR1 SGHNT, CDR2 YYREEE (reference sequence). This CDR3 is 16 amino acids long.

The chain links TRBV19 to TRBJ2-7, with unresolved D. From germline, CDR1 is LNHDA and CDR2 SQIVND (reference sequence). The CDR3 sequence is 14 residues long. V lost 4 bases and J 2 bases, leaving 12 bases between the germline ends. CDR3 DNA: TGTGCCAGTAGTAGCACCGGGTCCGCCTACGAGCAGTACTTC. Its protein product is CASSSTGSAYEQYF.

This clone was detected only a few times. CDR3 DNA: TGTGCCTGCGAGGACAGCTCTAACTATGGCTACACCTTC. It specifies CACEDSSNYGYTF. This chain connects TRBV30 to TRBJ1-2; TRBD1 is a possible D gene (6 bases). V was clipped by 6 bases and J by 0 bases, with 11 bases between them. The CDR3 has 13 residues. The germline V gene encodes CDR1 GTSNPN and CDR2 SVGIG (reference sequence).

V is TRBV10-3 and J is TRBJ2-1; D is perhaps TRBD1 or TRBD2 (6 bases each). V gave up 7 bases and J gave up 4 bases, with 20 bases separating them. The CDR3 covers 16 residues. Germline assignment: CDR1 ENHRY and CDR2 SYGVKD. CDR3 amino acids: CAINGGGSSKYNEQFF. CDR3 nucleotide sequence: TGTGCCATCAATGGAGGGGGGAGTAGTAAGTACAATGAGCAGTTCTTC.

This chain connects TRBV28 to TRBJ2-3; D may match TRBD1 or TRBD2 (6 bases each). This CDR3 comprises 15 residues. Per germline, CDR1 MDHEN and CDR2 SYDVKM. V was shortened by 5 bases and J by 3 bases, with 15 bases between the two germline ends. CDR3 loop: CASSNGGAGTDTQYF. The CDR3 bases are TGTGCCAGCAGTAACGGGGGCGCGGGTACAGATACGCAGTATTTT.

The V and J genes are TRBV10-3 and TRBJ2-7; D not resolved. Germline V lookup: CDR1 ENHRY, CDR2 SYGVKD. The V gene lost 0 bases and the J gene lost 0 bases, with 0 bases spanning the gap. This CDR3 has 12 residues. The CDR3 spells CAISESSYEQYF. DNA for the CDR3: TGTGCCATCAGTGAGTCCTCCTACGAGCAGTACTTC.

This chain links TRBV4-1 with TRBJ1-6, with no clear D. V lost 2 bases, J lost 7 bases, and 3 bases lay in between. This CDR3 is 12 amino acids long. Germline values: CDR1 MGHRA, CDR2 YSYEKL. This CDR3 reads CASSQSNSPLHF. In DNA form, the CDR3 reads TGCGCCAGCAGCCAATCCAATTCACCCCTCCACTTT.

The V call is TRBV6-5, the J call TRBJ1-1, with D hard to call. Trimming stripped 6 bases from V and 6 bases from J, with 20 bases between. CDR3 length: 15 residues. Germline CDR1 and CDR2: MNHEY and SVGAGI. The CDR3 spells CASSSGVGSSAEAFF. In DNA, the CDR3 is TGTGCCAGCAGCTCTGGGGTGGGATCCTCAGCTGAAGCTTTCTTT.

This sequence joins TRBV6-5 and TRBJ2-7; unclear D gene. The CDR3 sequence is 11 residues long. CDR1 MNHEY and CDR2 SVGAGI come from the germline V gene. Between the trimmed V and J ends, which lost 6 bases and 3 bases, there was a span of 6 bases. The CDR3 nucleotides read TGTGCCAGCAGCCAGTTCTACGAGCAGTACTTC. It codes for CASSQFYEQYF.

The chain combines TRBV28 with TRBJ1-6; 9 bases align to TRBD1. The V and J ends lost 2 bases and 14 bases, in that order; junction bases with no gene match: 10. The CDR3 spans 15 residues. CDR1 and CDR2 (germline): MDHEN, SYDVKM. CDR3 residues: CASSLRDRELLALHF. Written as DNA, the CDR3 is TGTGCCAGCAGTTTAAGGGACAGGGAACTTCTGGCCCTCCACTTT.

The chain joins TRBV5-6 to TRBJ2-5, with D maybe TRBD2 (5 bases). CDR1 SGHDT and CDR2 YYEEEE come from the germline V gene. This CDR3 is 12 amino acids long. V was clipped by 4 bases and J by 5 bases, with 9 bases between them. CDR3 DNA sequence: TGTGCCAGCAGCCCGGGATGGGAGACCCAGTACTTC. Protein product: CASSPGWETQYF. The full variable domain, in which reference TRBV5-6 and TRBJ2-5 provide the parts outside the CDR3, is DAGVTQSPTHLIKTRGQQVTLRCSPKSGHDTVSWYQQALGQGPQFIFQYYEEEERQRGNFPDRFSGHQFPNYSSELNVNALLLGDSALYLCASSPGWETQYFGPGTRLLVL.

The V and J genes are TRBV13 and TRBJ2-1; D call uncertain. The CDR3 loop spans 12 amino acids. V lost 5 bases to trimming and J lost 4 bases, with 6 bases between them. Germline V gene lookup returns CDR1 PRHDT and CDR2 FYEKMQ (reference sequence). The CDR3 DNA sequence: TGTGCCAGCAGCCCCGGGTACAATGAGCAGTTCTTC. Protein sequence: CASSPGYNEQFF.

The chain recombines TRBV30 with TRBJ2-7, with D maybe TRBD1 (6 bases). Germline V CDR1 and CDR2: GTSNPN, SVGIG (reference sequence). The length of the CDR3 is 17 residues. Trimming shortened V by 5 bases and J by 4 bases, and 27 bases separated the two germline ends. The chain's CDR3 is CAWSEGPRGKALYEQYF. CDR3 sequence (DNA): TGTGCCTGGTCCGAGGGGCCGAGGGGGAAGGCCCTTTACGAGCAGTACTTC.

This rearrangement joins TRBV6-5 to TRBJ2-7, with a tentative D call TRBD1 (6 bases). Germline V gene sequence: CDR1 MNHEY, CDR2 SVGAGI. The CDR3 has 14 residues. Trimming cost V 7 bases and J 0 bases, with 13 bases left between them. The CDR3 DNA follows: TGTGCCAGCACCACGACAGGAGCCTCCTACGAGCAGTACTTC. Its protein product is CASTTTGASYEQYF.

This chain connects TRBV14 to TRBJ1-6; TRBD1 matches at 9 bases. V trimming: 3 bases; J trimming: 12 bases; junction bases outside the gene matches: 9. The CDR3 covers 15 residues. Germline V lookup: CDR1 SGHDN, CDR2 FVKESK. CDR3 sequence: CASSQRTGVGVPLHF. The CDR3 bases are TGTGCCAGCAGCCAGAGGACAGGGGTGGGGGTACCCCTCCACTTT.

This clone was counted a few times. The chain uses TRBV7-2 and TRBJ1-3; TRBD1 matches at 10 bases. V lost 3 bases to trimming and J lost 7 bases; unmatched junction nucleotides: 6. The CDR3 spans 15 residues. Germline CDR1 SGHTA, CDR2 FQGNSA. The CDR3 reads CASSFSGQGLNTIYF. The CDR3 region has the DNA TGTGCCAGCAGCTTTTCGGGACAGGGGCTGAACACCATATATTTT.

The CDR3 DNA sequence: TGTGCCAGCAGCCCCGCCCTTACGCACGAGCAGTACTTC. Translation gives CASSPALTHEQYF. The rearrangement uses TRBV9 and TRBJ2-7; D unclear. Germline V CDR1 and CDR2: SGDLS, YYNGEE. The CDR3 has 13 residues. Trimming removed 4 bases from V and 5 bases from J, with 13 bases in between. Together with reference TRBV9 and TRBJ2-7, the CDR3 gives the full variable domain: DSGVTQTPKHLITATGQRVTLRCSPRSGDLSVYWYQQSLDQGLQFLIQYYNGEERAKGNILERFSAQQFPDLHSELNLSSLELGDSALYFCASSPALTHEQYFGPGTRLTVT.

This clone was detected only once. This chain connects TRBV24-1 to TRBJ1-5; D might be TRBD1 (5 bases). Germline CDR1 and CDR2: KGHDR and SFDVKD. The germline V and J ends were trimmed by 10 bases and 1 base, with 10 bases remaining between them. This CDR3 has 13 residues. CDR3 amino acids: CATGRASNQPQHF. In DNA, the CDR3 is TGTGCCACGGGCAGGGCAAGCAATCAGCCCCAGCATTTT.

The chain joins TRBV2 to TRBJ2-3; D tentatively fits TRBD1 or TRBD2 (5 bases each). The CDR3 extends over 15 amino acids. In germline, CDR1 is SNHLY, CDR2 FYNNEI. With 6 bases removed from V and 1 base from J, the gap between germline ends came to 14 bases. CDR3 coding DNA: TGTGCCAGCAGGGCCCGCGAGGGACGCACAGATACGCAGTATTTT. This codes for CASRAREGRTDTQYF.

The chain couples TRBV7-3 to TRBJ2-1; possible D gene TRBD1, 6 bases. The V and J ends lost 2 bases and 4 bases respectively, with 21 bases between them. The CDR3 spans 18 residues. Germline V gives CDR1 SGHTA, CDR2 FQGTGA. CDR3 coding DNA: TGTGCCAGCAGCTTAGTTTCCACCGGCAGGGGCCTATACAATGAGCAGTTCTTC. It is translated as CASSLVSTGRGLYNEQFF.

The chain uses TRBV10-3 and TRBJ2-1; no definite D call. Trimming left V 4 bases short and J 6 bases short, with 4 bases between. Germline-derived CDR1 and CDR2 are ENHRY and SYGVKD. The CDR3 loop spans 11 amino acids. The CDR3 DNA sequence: TGTGCCATCAGTGTAAGCAATGAGCAGTTCTTC. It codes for CAISVSNEQFF.